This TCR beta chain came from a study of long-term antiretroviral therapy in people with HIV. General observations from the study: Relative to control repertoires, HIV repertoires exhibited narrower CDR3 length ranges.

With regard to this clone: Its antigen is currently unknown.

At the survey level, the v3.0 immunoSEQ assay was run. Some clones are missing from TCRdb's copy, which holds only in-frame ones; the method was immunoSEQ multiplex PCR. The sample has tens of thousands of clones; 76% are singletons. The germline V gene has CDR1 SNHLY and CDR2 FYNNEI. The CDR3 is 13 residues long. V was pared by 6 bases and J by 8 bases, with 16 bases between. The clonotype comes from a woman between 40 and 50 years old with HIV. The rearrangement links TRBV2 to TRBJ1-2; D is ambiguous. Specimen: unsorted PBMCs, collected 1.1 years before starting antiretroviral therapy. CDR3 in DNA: TGTGCCAGCAGCAATGGACCGGGCGTGGGCTACACCTTC. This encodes CASSNGPGVGYTF. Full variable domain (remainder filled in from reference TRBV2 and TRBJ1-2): EPEVTQTPSHQVTQMGQEVILRCVPISNHLYFYWYRQILGQKVEFLVSFYNNEISEKSEIFDDQFSVERPDGSNFTLKIRSTKLEDSAMYFCASSNGPGVGYTFGSGTRLTVV.